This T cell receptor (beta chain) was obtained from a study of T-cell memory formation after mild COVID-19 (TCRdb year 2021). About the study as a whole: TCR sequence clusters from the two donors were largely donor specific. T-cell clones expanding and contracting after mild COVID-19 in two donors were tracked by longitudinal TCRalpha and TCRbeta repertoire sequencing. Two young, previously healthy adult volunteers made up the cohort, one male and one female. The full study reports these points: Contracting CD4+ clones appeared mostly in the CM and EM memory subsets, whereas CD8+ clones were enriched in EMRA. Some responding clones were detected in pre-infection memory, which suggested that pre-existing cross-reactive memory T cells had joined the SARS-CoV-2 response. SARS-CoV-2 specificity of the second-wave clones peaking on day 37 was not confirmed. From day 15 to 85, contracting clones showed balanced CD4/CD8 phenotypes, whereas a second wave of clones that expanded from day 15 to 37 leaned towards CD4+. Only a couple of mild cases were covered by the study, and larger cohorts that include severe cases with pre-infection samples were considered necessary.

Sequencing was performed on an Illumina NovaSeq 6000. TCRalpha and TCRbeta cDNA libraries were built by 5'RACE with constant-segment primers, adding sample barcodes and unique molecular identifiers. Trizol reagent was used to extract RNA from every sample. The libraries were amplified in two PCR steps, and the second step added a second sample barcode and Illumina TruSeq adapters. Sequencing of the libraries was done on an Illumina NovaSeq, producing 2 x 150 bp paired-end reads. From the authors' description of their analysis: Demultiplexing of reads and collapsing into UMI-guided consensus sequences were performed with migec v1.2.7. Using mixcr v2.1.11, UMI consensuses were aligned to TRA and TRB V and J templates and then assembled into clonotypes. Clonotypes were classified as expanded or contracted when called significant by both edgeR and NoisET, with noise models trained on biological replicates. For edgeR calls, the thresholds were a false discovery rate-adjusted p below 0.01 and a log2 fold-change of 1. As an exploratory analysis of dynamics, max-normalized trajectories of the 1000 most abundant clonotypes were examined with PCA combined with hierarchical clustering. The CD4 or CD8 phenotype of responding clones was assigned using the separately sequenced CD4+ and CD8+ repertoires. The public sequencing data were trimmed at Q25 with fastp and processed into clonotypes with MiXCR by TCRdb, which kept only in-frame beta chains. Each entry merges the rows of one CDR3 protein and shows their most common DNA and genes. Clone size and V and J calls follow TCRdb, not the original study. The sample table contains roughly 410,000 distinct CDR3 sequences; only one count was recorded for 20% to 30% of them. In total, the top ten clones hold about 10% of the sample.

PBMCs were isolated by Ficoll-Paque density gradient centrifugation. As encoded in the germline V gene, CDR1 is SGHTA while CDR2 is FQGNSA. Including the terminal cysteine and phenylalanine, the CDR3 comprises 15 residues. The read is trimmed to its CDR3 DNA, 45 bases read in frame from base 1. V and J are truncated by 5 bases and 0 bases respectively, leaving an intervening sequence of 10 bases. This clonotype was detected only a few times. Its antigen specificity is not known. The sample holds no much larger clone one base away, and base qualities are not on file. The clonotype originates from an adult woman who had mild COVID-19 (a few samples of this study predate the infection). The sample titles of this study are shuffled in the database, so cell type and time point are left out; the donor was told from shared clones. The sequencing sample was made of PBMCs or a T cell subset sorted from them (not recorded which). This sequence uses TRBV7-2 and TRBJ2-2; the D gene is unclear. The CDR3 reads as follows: CASSPSAANTGELFF. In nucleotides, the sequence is TGTGCCAGCAGCCCCTCGGCAGCGAACACCGGGGAGCTGTTTTTT.